One sample yielded the 14 T cell receptor beta chains listed below, sequenced in a study of blood T cells in healthy people across ages. Together with a sample-barcoded 5' primer, a J-beta primer mix was included in a second PCR lasting about 6 to 12 cycles. TCRdb analysed the 5' RACE reads with MiXCR anew, one entry per CDR3 protein. The sample lists approximately 1,000,000 distinct CDR3 sequences, roughly two fifths occurring once. The material sequenced was blood. Source of these receptors: a young man in good health.

This clonotype has a handful of counts. The genes are TRBV20-1 and TRBJ1-2; D ambiguous. The CDR3 runs 14 residues. Germline CDR1 and CDR2: DFQATT and SNEGSKA (reference sequence). Trimming removed 2 bases from V and 2 bases from J, with 12 bases in between. This chain's CDR3 is CSARMGLRNYGYTF. CDR3 nucleotides: TGCAGTGCTAGAATGGGTCTTAGGAACTATGGCTACACCTTC.

This clonotype occurred many times. This chain uses TRBV5-1 with TRBJ2-2; unclear D gene. Germline CDR1 is SGHRS and CDR2 is YFSETQ. The CDR3 is 15 residues long. Trimming took off 2 bases at V and 0 bases at J, with 8 bases between the two ends. The CDR3 DNA follows: TGCGCCAGCAGCTTAGGTAGCTCGAACACCGGGGAGCTGTTTTTT. This codes for CASSLGSSNTGELFF.

CDR3 coding DNA: TGCAGTGCAGTTGGGGGGCGCGAGCAGTACTTC. This translates into CSAVGGREQYF. The chain joins TRBV29-1 to TRBJ2-7; D tentatively fits TRBD1 or TRBD2 (6 bases each). Germline V gives CDR1 SQVTM, CDR2 ANQGSEA. The CDR3 is 11 residues long.

The gene calls are TRBV6-5 and TRBJ1-5, with D perhaps matching TRBD1 (5 bases). There are 18 residues in the CDR3. Germline loops: CDR1 MNHEY, CDR2 SVGAGI. V was shortened by 0 bases and J by 0 bases, with 15 bases between the two germline ends. DNA of the CDR3: TGTGCCAGCAGTTACTCCTTCCGGGGGGAGTATAGCAATCAGCCCCAGCATTTT. Translation gives CASSYSFRGEYSNQPQHF.

The J gene is TRBJ2-3, the V gene TRBV5-1; D tentatively reads TRBD1 or TRBD2 (6 bases each). V lost 0 bases, J lost 1 base, and 18 bases lay in between. Germline V lookup: CDR1 SGHRS, CDR2 YFSETQ. The CDR3 is 18 amino acids. The DNA for the CDR3 is TGCGCCAGCAGCTTGGGCACCAACCCCGGGGGCGGCACAGATACGCAGTATTTT. Encoded protein: CASSLGTNPGGGTDTQYF.

This chain connects TRBV5-1 to TRBJ1-4; possible D gene TRBD1, 5 bases. V lost 4 bases and J lost 8, with 9 bases in between. Germline values: CDR1 SGHRS, CDR2 YFSETQ. The CDR3 extends over 12 amino acids. The CDR3 nucleotides are TGCGCCAGCAGCATAAACAGGGAAAAACTGTTTTTT. Amino acids: CASSINREKLFF.

This clonotype was observed a few times. The gene calls are TRBV20-1 and TRBJ2-3; D is undetermined. Deletions cut 6 bases from V and 5 bases from J, with 12 bases between. This CDR3 comprises 12 residues. CDR1 is DFQATT, CDR2 SNEGSKA, per germline (reference sequence). The CDR3 loop reads CSARVPKDTQYF. The CDR3 nucleotides are TGCAGTGCCCGGGTCCCTAAAGATACGCAGTATTTT.

V gene TRBV6-2 or TRBV6-3 combines with J gene TRBJ1-2; D call uncertain. CDR1 and CDR2 (germline): MNHEY, SVGEGT. This CDR3 is built from 13 residues. Deletions cut 6 bases from V and 8 bases from J, with 16 bases between. The CDR3 spells CASSHGEGRGYTF. CDR3 nucleotides: TGTGCCAGCAGCCACGGAGAAGGACGGGGCTACACCTTC.

This chain connects TRBV6-6 to TRBJ2-3; 9 bases are shared with TRBD1. Germline trimming cut 11 bases from V and 1 base from J; bases unmatched to any gene: 16. Looked up from germline, CDR1 is MNHNY and CDR2 is SVGAGI (reference sequence). This CDR3 contains 17 residues. The CDR3 bases are TGTGCCGGCACCGAAAGGTCACAGGGGGCCGGCACAGATACGCAGTATTTT. Translating gives CAGTERSQGAGTDTQYF.

Only a few counts were recorded for this clonotype. The chain links TRBV5-1 to TRBJ2-7, with D maybe TRBD1 (5 bases). The germline V gene has CDR1 SGHRS and CDR2 YFSETQ. The V and J ends lost 0 bases and 1 base respectively, with 14 bases between them. The CDR3 has 16 residues. CDR3 amino acids: CASSLGIDSSSYEQYF. The DNA for the CDR3 is TGCGCCAGCAGCTTGGGTATCGACAGCTCGTCCTACGAGCAGTACTTC.

This chain uses TRBV4-3 with TRBJ2-4, with D possibly being TRBD1 (6 bases). Gene TRBJ2-7 matches the end of the DNA better, so the J call may be wrong. The CDR3 runs 13 residues. Looked up from germline, CDR1 is LGHNA and CDR2 is YSLEER. CDR3 sequence (DNA): TGCGCCAGCAGCCGGGGGCTAAGAAACGAGCAGTACTTC. Its translation: CASSRGLRNEQYF.

The chain combines TRBV20-1 with TRBJ2-7; the match to TRBD1 covers 9 bases. CDR1 is DFQATT, CDR2 SNEGSKA, per germline (reference sequence). The trim removed 1 base at V and 5 bases at J, leaving 6 bases unmatched. The CDR3 length is 14 residues. As DNA, the CDR3 is TGCAGTGCTAGAGGACAGGGGGATTTCAACGAGCAGTACTTC. It yields the protein CSARGQGDFNEQYF.

In this sample, this clonotype turned up many times. The chain carries TRBV25-1 and TRBJ1-2, with D possibly TRBD1 on 6 matching bases. The V gene lost 8 bases and the J gene lost 4 bases, with 11 bases spanning the gap. Germline V gene lookup returns CDR1 MGHDK and CDR2 SYGVNS. The length of the CDR3 is 12 residues. The CDR3 loop reads CASVGQLYGYTF. As DNA, the CDR3 is TGTGCCAGCGTCGGACAGCTCTATGGCTACACCTTC.

This clonotype was counted only a few times. The rearrangement links TRBV20-1 to TRBJ2-5, with D perhaps matching TRBD1 (6 bases). Trimming stripped 5 bases from V and 5 bases from J, with 18 bases between. CDR3 length: 14 amino acids. The V gene's germline CDR1 is DFQATT and CDR2 SNEGSKA (reference sequence). This chain's CDR3 is CSAGATGTTETQYF. The CDR3 DNA reads TGCAGTGCTGGGGCAACCGGGACAACGGAGACCCAGTACTTC.